The 27 T cell receptor beta chains below were found in one sample sequenced in a study of blood T cell repertoires in COVID-19 (dated by TCRdb to 2019 to 2021). Libraries were made using the immunoSEQ multiplex PCR assay. In its TCRdb copy, this immuneACCESS table keeps in-frame sequences only and misses some clones. Where compared with another copy, unresolved V genes explain less than half of these, and the others have no known cause. The sample yields more than 200,000 clones; approximately 90% were counted once. About 6% of the sample is in the top ten clones. The sequencing sample was made of PBMCs or T cells enriched from blood (not recorded which). The receptors originated from a woman in her 30s with acute COVID-19.

The chain couples TRBV9 to TRBJ2-5; 13 bases line up with TRBD2. The J segment lost 1 base and the V segment lost 2 bases, leaving 5 bases of the junction unmatched. Germline V gives CDR1 SGDLS, CDR2 YYNGEE. The CDR3 extends over 17 amino acids. DNA of the CDR3: TGTGCCAGCAGCGTGGGAGGGACTAGCGGGACCCAAGAGACCCAGTACTTC. Translated: CASSVGGTSGTQETQYF.

This chain connects TRBV6-5 to TRBJ2-5, with 10 bases fitting TRBD1. Germline CDR1 MNHEY, CDR2 SVGAGI. Germline trimming cut 7 bases from V and 7 bases from J; bases unmatched to any gene: 12. The CDR3 covers 15 residues. DNA for the CDR3: TGTGCCAGCACATCCGGGACAGGGGTTGGAAGGACCCAGTACTTC. It yields the protein CASTSGTGVGRTQYF.

The chain has TRBV14 and TRBJ1-2, with D perhaps TRBD1 (5 bases). Trimming removed 1 base from V and 2 bases from J, with 8 bases in between. Germline V gene data show CDR1 as SGHDN and CDR2 as FVKESK. The CDR3 has 14 amino acids. CDR3 sequence reads: CASSQAGENYGYTF. Here the CDR3 DNA reads TGTGCCAGCAGCCAAGCGGGGGAGAACTATGGCTACACCTTC.

The rearrangement joins TRBV29-1 to TRBJ1-5; 8 nucleotides match TRBD1. This CDR3 contains 13 residues. In germline, CDR1 is SQVTM, CDR2 ANQGSEA. The J segment lost 6 bases and the V segment lost 4 bases, leaving 5 bases of the junction unmatched. CDR3 coding DNA: TGCAGCGTTGGGACAGGGAGTTTTCAGCCCCAGCATTTT. It codes for CSVGTGSFQPQHF.

This chain connects TRBV12-3 or TRBV12-4 to TRBJ2-1, with 9 bases lining up with TRBD2. Germline trimming cut 7 bases from V and 14 bases from J; bases unmatched to any gene: 9. The length of the CDR3 is 12 residues. As DNA, the CDR3 is TGTGCCAGCACCTTCGCGGGAGGGAGAAAGTTCTTC. It yields the protein CASTFAGGRKFF.

The chain links TRBV14 to TRBJ1-4, with 7 bases identical to TRBD1. The CDR3 extends over 16 amino acids. Germline trimming cut 4 bases from V and 7 bases from J; bases unmatched to any gene: 12. Germline values: CDR1 SGHDN, CDR2 FVKESK. CDR3 DNA sequence: TGTGCCAGCAGCCTATCCTCGACAGGGCGAACTGAAAAACTGTTTTTT. It codes for CASSLSSTGRTEKLFF.

The V and J genes are TRBV11-2 and TRBJ1-6; the D gene is possibly TRBD1 (6 bases). Trimming took 3 bases from V and 6 from J, leaving 9 bases between them. The CDR3 runs to 14 residues. Per germline, CDR1 SGHAT and CDR2 FQNNGV. The CDR3 loop reads CASSLNRANSPLHF. Here the CDR3 DNA reads TGTGCCAGCAGCTTGAACAGGGCTAATTCACCCCTCCACTTT.

The chain joins TRBV6-5 to TRBJ2-2; 7 positions match TRBD1. The CDR3 extends over 14 amino acids. Per germline, CDR1 MNHEY and CDR2 SVGAGI. CDR3 DNA: TGTGCAAATAGTTGGGACAGCTTCACCGGGGAGCTGTTTTTT. Its translation is CANSWDSFTGELFF.

The rearrangement links TRBV10-1 to TRBJ2-1, with 13 bases fitting TRBD2. The CDR3 has 19 amino acids. From germline, CDR1 is WNHNN and CDR2 SYGVQD (reference sequence). With 2 bases clipped from V and 5 bases from J, the junction kept 12 bases outside the gene matches. The CDR3 spells CASSEKGRTSGSADNEQFF. CDR3 in DNA: TGCGCCAGCAGTGAGAAGGGTCGGACTAGCGGGAGCGCCGACAATGAGCAGTTCTTC.

The rearrangement links TRBV27 to TRBJ1-6; 9 bases map to TRBD1. V lost 5 bases, J lost 13 bases, and 9 bases stayed unmatched. Germline V gene sequence: CDR1 MNHEY, CDR2 SMNVEV (reference sequence). The CDR3 is 14 residues long. The chain's CDR3 is CASSGTGPMQPLHF. The CDR3 DNA follows: TGTGCCAGCAGTGGGACAGGGCCCATGCAGCCCCTCCACTTT.

The rearrangement links TRBV3-1 (or the pseudogene TRBV3-2) to TRBJ2-4, with no clear D. Germline V gene sequence: CDR1 LGHDT, CDR2 YNNKEL (reference sequence). Trimming pared 5 bases from V and 3 bases from J, leaving 5 bases between. The CDR3 covers 12 residues. CDR3 in amino acids: CASSVVKNIQYF. The CDR3, as DNA: TGTGCCAGCAGCGTAGTCAAAAACATTCAGTACTTC.

The chain couples TRBV28 to TRBJ1-1; D is ambiguous. Trimming removed 7 bases at V and 1 base at J, with 10 bases between. CDR1 is MDHEN, CDR2 SYDVKM, per germline. This CDR3 is 13 amino acids long. CDR3 sequence reads: CASTINTNTEAFF. The CDR3 DNA reads TGTGCCAGCACCATTAACACGAACACTGAAGCTTTCTTT.

This clone was picked up one time. This chain connects TRBV7-9 to TRBJ2-2; the match to TRBD1 covers 10 bases. Germline-derived CDR1 and CDR2 are SEHNR and FQNEAQ (reference sequence). J lost 7 bases, V lost 5 bases, and 4 bases had no gene match. The CDR3 totals 14 residues. CDR3 loop: CASSRTGGGGELFF. The DNA for the CDR3 is TGTGCCAGCAGCCGGACAGGGGGAGGCGGGGAGCTGTTTTTT. The full variable domain, in which reference TRBV7-9 and TRBJ2-2 provide the parts outside the CDR3, is DTGVSQNPRHKITKRGQNVTFRCDPISEHNRLYWYRQTLGQGPEFLTYFQNEAQLEKSRLLSDRFSAERPKGSFSTLEIQRTEQGDSAMYLCASSRTGGGGELFFGEGSRLTVL.

V and J are TRBV19 and TRBJ1-1; no clear D. The CDR3 consists of 12 residues. Deletions cut 9 bases from V and 1 base from J, with 9 bases between. Germline V gives CDR1 LNHDA, CDR2 SQIVND (reference sequence). The CDR3 reads CASLTGNTEAFF. The CDR3 region has the DNA TGTGCCAGCCTAACGGGGAACACTGAAGCTTTCTTT.

The chain carries TRBV30 and TRBJ1-1, with D possibly being TRBD1 (5 bases). This CDR3 contains 14 residues. The V and J ends lost 1 base and 0 bases respectively, with 9 bases between them. Looked up from germline, CDR1 is GTSNPN and CDR2 is SVGIG (reference sequence). In nucleotides, the CDR3 is TGTGCCTGGAGTGCCTTACAGGTGAACACTGAAGCTTTCTTT. It specifies CAWSALQVNTEAFF. Combining the CDR3 with reference TRBV30 and TRBJ1-1 gives the whole variable domain SQTIHQWPATLVQPVGSPLSLECTVEGTSNPNLYWYRQAAGRGLQLLFYSVGIGQISSEVPQNLSASRPQDRQFILSSKKLLLSDSGFYLCAWSALQVNTEAFFGQGTRLTVV.

This sequence joins TRBV5-4 and TRBJ2-3, with TRBD2 identical over 10 bases. Per germline, CDR1 SGHNT and CDR2 YYREEE (reference sequence). V dropped 4 bases and J dropped 2; count of bases not matched to a gene: 7. This CDR3 comprises 16 residues. The CDR3 here is CASSPLAGDITDTQYF. The CDR3 nucleotides read TGTGCCAGCAGCCCGCTAGCGGGGGACATCACAGATACGCAGTATTTT.

V and J are TRBV20-1 and TRBJ2-3; a possible D gene is TRBD2 (6 bases). The V end lost 3 bases, the J end lost 0 bases, and 13 bases lay between the germline ends. CDR3 length: 15 amino acids. Germline values: CDR1 DFQATT, CDR2 SNEGSKA (reference sequence). The CDR3 loop is CSASLAGPSTDTQYF. The CDR3 DNA reads TGCAGTGCTAGTTTGGCGGGACCTAGCACAGATACGCAGTATTTT.

The chain couples TRBV2 to TRBJ2-1; weak D call: TRBD1 (5 bases). CDR3 length equals 13 residues. The germline V gene encodes CDR1 SNHLY and CDR2 FYNNEI. Between the trimmed V and J ends, which lost 11 bases and 1 base, there was a span of 12 bases. The CDR3 bases are TGTGCCTTTCACAGGCCTTCCTACAATGAGCAGTTCTTC. It translates to CAFHRPSYNEQFF.

The chain couples TRBV5-1 to TRBJ2-2; TRBD1 agrees at 11 bases. There are 17 residues in the CDR3. J lost 5 bases, V lost 4 bases, and 10 bases had no gene match. Germline CDR1 is SGHRS and CDR2 is YFSETQ. For the CDR3, the DNA is TGCGCCAGCAGCCTACAAGGACAGGGGGCTGGTACCGGGGAGCTGTTTTTT. Encoded protein: CASSLQGQGAGTGELFF.

Points on this clone: The sample holds other DNA sequences that translate to the same CDR3. The V gene is TRBV7-2, the J gene TRBJ2-7, with 10 bases matching TRBD1. Germline-derived CDR1 and CDR2 are SGHTA and FQGNSA. With 4 bases clipped from V and 4 bases from J, the junction kept 1 base outside the gene matches. The CDR3 covers 13 residues. Written as DNA, the CDR3 is TGTGCCAGCAGCTGGGACAGGGGATACGAGCAGTACTTC. It yields the protein CASSWDRGYEQYF.

CDR3: CASSQGNSHSGNTIYF. The CDR3 DNA reads TGCGCCAGCAGCCAAGGGAACAGCCACTCTGGAAACACCATATATTTT. The chain is built from TRBV4-1 and TRBJ1-3, with unresolved D. Per germline, CDR1 MGHRA and CDR2 YSYEKL. The germline V and J ends were trimmed by 1 base and 0 bases, with 10 bases remaining between them. This CDR3 is 16 amino acids long.

This clone was counted a single time. This chain uses TRBV5-1 with TRBJ2-7; a possible D gene is TRBD2 (5 bases). Germline V gene data show CDR1 as SGHRS and CDR2 as YFSETQ. The CDR3 loop spans 15 amino acids. V was clipped by 5 bases and J by 0 bases, with 15 bases between them. As DNA, the CDR3 is TGCGCCAGCAGAACAGAGGGTCAGAGCTCCTACGAGCAGTACTTC. It encodes CASRTEGQSSYEQYF. Complete variable domain (other parts from reference TRBV5-1 and TRBJ2-7): KAGVTQTPRYLIKTRGQQVTLSCSPISGHRSVSWYQQTPGQGLQFLFEYFSETQRNKGNFPGRFSGRQFSNSRSEMNVSTLELGDSALYLCASRTEGQSSYEQYFGPGTRLTVT.

V gene TRBV7-9 combines with J gene TRBJ2-1, with D perhaps TRBD2 (5 bases). Trimming removed 0 bases from V and 9 bases from J, with 12 bases in between. This CDR3 region has 14 residues. Germline CDR1 and CDR2: SEHNR and FQNEAQ (reference sequence). For the CDR3, the DNA is TGTGCCAGCAGCTTAGCCCCGGGTGGGAGTGAGCAGTTCTTC. Its protein is CASSLAPGGSEQFF.

J is TRBJ2-7 and V is TRBV4-3; D call uncertain. Germline-derived CDR1 and CDR2 are LGHNA and YSLEER. Trimming took off 0 bases at V and 3 bases at J, with 12 bases between the two ends. The CDR3 has 15 residues. The CDR3 coding sequence is TGCGCCAGCAGCCAAGAGGGTTACAGCTTCTACGAGCAGTACTTC. Translating it yields CASSQEGYSFYEQYF.

The genes are TRBV24-1 and TRBJ2-1, with 13 bases matching TRBD2. This CDR3 spans 15 amino acids. Germline loops: CDR1 KGHDR, CDR2 SFDVKD. V shed 1 base, J shed 10 bases, and the junction held 3 bases outside the gene matches. CDR3 DNA sequence: TGTGCCACCAGTGATTTAACTAGCGGGGGGGCCGAGCAGTTCTTC. This gives the protein CATSDLTSGGAEQFF.

The chain uses TRBV28 and TRBJ1-5, with 8 bases aligning to TRBD1. The germline gives CDR1 MDHEN, CDR2 SYDVKM. The CDR3 has 15 residues. Trimming took 6 bases from V and 7 from J; bases not matched to a gene: 11. The CDR3 loop is CASSLTGGWGQPQHF. The CDR3 nucleotides read TGTGCCAGCAGCCTTACAGGGGGATGGGGCCAGCCCCAGCATTTT.

This rearrangement joins TRBV2 to TRBJ2-3; TRBD1 might be the D (5 bases). Trimming left V 5 bases short and J 5 bases short, with 14 bases between. CDR1 SNHLY and CDR2 FYNNEI come from the germline V gene. The CDR3 contains 14 residues. The DNA of the CDR3 is TGTGCCAGCAGTAACAGGCGTTGGGGAGATACGCAGTATTTT. This translates into CASSNRRWGDTQYF. The full variable domain, completed using reference TRBV2 and TRBJ2-3, is EPEVTQTPSHQVTQMGQEVILRCVPISNHLYFYWYRQILGQKVEFLVSFYNNEISEKSEIFDDQFSVERPDGSNFTLKIRSTKLEDSAMYFCASSNRRWGDTQYFGPGTRLTVL.